This T cell receptor beta chain was found in a study of STAT5B mutations in CD4+ large granular lymphocyte leukemia. The table came from immunoSEQ multiplex PCR; TCRdb's copy has only in-frame clones and leaves some out. The repertoire holds roughly 46,000 clones, with about 80% as singletons. In this sample, this clone turned up once. Trimming took 5 bases from V and 11 from J, leaving 15 bases between them. Germline V CDR1 and CDR2: MNHEY, SVGAGI. The CDR3 extends over 13 amino acids. Sequenced input: CD4+ T cells from blood buffy coats. This sequence originates from a human donor in good health. The chain uses TRBV6-5 and TRBJ1-4; D remains ambiguous. CDR3 nucleotides: TGTGCCAGCAGTCCCTCCCTGGGGTGGAAACTGTTTTTT. This codes for CASSPSLGWKLFF.